This entry lists 8 T cell receptor beta chains sequenced from one sample in a study of blood T cell repertoires in COVID-19. The repertoire was sequenced with immunoSEQ multiplex PCR; TCRdb's copy has only in-frame clones and lacks some. The table has a few hundred thousand clones, more than 65% seen once. Sample: PBMCs or T cells enriched from blood (not recorded which). The receptors were sampled from a man between 45 and 60 years old who had recovered from COVID-19.

The chain is built from TRBV9 and TRBJ2-7; weak D call: TRBD1 (7 bases). CDR1 is SGDLS and CDR2 is YYNGEE in the germline V gene. V was trimmed by 6 bases and J by 2 bases, leaving 15 bases between them. CDR3 length: 14 amino acids. In DNA, the CDR3 is TGTGCCAGCACCCGCGGGACAGACGCCTACGAGCAGTACTTC. Its protein is CASTRGTDAYEQYF.

The rearrangement links TRBV6-2 or TRBV6-3 to TRBJ1-1, with D possibly TRBD1 on 5 matching bases. Trimming cost V 4 bases and J 5 bases, with 11 bases left between them. The CDR3 runs to 13 residues. In germline, CDR1 is MNHEY, CDR2 SVGEGT. The CDR3 nucleotides read TGTGCCAGCAGTTTCGACAGAAGGACTGAAGCTTTCTTT. Translating it yields CASSFDRRTEAFF.

This sequence joins TRBV5-6 and TRBJ1-5; 8 bases fit TRBD1. V lost 0 bases and J lost 6; bases outside the gene matches: 5. Germline CDR1 reads SGHDT; CDR2 reads YYEEEE. This CDR3 has 15 residues. CDR3 amino acids: CASSLDGQGVQPQHF. CDR3 coding DNA: TGTGCCAGCAGCTTGGACGGACAGGGAGTTCAGCCCCAGCATTTT.

Notes on this clone: Other nucleotide sequences from this sample produce the same CDR3. The chain has TRBV28 and TRBJ1-4; a weak D match, TRBD1 (5 bases). Germline V gene sequence: CDR1 MDHEN, CDR2 SYDVKM. The V and J ends lost 3 bases and 1 base respectively, with 9 bases between them. The CDR3 spans 15 residues. CDR3 sequence: CASSLGGGTNEKLFF. CDR3 nucleotide sequence: TGTGCCAGCAGTTTGGGCGGGGGAACTAATGAAAAACTGTTTTTT.

The CDR3 DNA sequence: TGTGCCAGCAGTTTCCGGCAGGGAAGAGTCGAAAAACTGTTTTTT. Translation: CASSFRQGRVEKLFF. The rearrangement uses TRBV28 and TRBJ1-4; a weak D match, TRBD1 (5 bases). Trimming took 3 bases from V and 8 from J, leaving 16 bases between them. This CDR3 spans 15 amino acids. Germline CDR1 reads MDHEN; CDR2 reads SYDVKM.

This chain connects TRBV3-1 (or the pseudogene TRBV3-2) to TRBJ1-1, with D hard to call. Germline V lookup: CDR1 LGHDT, CDR2 YNNKEL (reference sequence). This CDR3 is built from 15 residues. The V and J ends lost 1 base and 1 base respectively, with 10 bases between them. The CDR3 is CASSQGVSGNTEAFF. In DNA form, the CDR3 reads TGTGCCAGCAGCCAAGGAGTCAGCGGGAACACTGAAGCTTTCTTT.

The chain is built from TRBV6-5 and TRBJ2-1; the D gene is possibly TRBD1 (6 bases). This CDR3 contains 15 residues. The germline gives CDR1 MNHEY, CDR2 SVGAGI. V was cut by 4 bases and J by 2 bases, with 12 bases left in between. The CDR3, as DNA: TGTGCCAGCAGTTCACAGGGAGCGGCCTACAATGAGCAGTTCTTC. It translates to CASSSQGAAYNEQFF.

The genes are TRBV19 and TRBJ1-1; perhaps TRBD1 as D (5 bases). Germline values: CDR1 LNHDA, CDR2 SQIVND (reference sequence). V gave up 3 bases and J gave up 4 bases, with 12 bases separating them. The CDR3 contains 14 residues. CDR3 loop: CASSIQSGGTEAFF. CDR3 nucleotide sequence: TGTGCCAGTAGTATTCAGAGCGGGGGCACTGAAGCTTTCTTT.